One and the same sample provided the 8 T cell receptor beta chains below, sequenced in a study of blood T cell repertoires in COVID-19. The method was immunoSEQ multiplex PCR; TCRdb's version includes in-frame clones alone and lacks a portion of them. Of just over 350,000 clones listed, less than 90% are singletons. The sequenced material came from peripheral blood. The source is an older woman with COVID-19, enrolled during active disease.

This rearrangement joins TRBV7-3 to TRBJ2-7, with 7 positions matching TRBD1. The J segment lost 1 base and the V segment lost 4 bases, leaving 4 bases of the junction unmatched. This CDR3 has 14 residues. Germline V gene sequence: CDR1 SGHTA, CDR2 FQGTGA. CDR3 sequence (DNA): TGTGCCAGCAGCTCGACAGGGACGTCCTACGAGCAGTACTTC. Translating gives CASSSTGTSYEQYF. The full variable domain, its missing parts supplied by reference TRBV7-3 and TRBJ2-7, is GAGVSQTPSNKVTEKGKYVELRCDPISGHTALYWYRQSLGQGPEFLIYFQGTGAADDSGLPNDRFFAVRPEGSVSTLKIQRTERGDSAVYLCASSSTGTSYEQYFGPGTRLTVT.

The chain carries TRBV30 and TRBJ2-3, with 9 bases that match TRBD2. V lost 0 bases to trimming and J lost 6 bases; unmatched junction nucleotides: 10. The CDR3 totals 16 residues. The germline gives CDR1 GTSNPN, CDR2 SVGIG (reference sequence). The CDR3 loop is CAWSVGLAGAVDTQYF. The CDR3 region has the DNA TGTGCCTGGAGTGTAGGATTAGCGGGGGCCGTGGATACGCAGTATTTT.

This chain links TRBV5-1 with TRBJ1-3, with D tentatively TRBD1 (5 bases). Germline CDR1 SGHRS, CDR2 YFSETQ. The CDR3 length is 16 residues. V lost 3 bases to trimming and J lost 2 bases, with 15 bases between them. This CDR3 reads CASSSRGAGAGNTIYF. Here the CDR3 DNA reads TGCGCCAGCAGCTCCCGCGGGGCCGGGGCTGGAAACACCATATATTTT.

The rearrangement joins TRBV5-1 to TRBJ2-5, with D maybe TRBD2 (6 bases). Germline assignment: CDR1 SGHRS and CDR2 YFSETQ. Trimming stripped 2 bases from V and 2 bases from J, with 10 bases between. This CDR3 is built from 14 residues. CDR3 nucleotides: TGCGCCAGCAGCTTAGGCGGGGCACAAGAGACCCAGTACTTC. Translating gives CASSLGGAQETQYF.

This clone is a singleton in its sample. The rearrangement uses TRBV30 and TRBJ1-2; the match to TRBD1 covers 10 bases. CDR3 length: 14 residues. The V gene end was trimmed by 7 bases and the J gene end by 7 bases; junction bases not matched to a gene: 12. Germline V gene data show CDR1 as GTSNPN and CDR2 as SVGIG (reference sequence). The CDR3 DNA sequence: TGTGCCTCTCCCCTCTCCGGGACAGGGGCTGGCTACACCTTC. It translates to CASPLSGTGAGYTF.

The chain recombines TRBV7-6 with TRBJ2-5; 9 bases align to TRBD2. CDR1 and CDR2 (germline): SGHVS, FNYEAQ. CDR3 length: 16 amino acids. J gave up 2 bases and V 1 base, and 5 bases lay outside the gene matches. CDR3: CASSLGTSDPQETQYF. CDR3 nucleotide sequence: TGTGCCAGCAGCTTAGGGACTAGCGACCCTCAAGAGACCCAGTACTTC.

The genes are TRBV19 and TRBJ1-2; 9 nucleotides match TRBD1. Trimming took 7 bases from V and 8 from J; bases not matched to a gene: 11. The CDR3 is 14 residues long. Germline V gives CDR1 LNHDA, CDR2 SQIVND (reference sequence). The CDR3 region is CASTYLQGARGYTF. The CDR3 DNA follows: TGTGCCAGTACCTACTTACAGGGGGCCCGGGGCTACACCTTC.

This chain connects TRBV4-2 to TRBJ2-1, with 8 bases matching TRBD2. V lost 1 base, J lost 5 bases, and 7 bases stayed unmatched. Per the germline V gene, CDR1 is LGHNA and CDR2 is YNFKEQ. This CDR3 comprises 16 residues. CDR3 nucleotide sequence: TGTGCCAGCAGCCAAGCGGGGGGGCCCCGGGACAATGAGCAGTTCTTC. Its translation: CASSQAGGPRDNEQFF.